This record concerns one T cell receptor (beta chain) sequence. Its antigen is unidentified. This entry is derived from a study of cytomegalovirus exposure and HLA in healthy donors. The V segment lost 3 bases and the J segment 3 bases; nucleotides outside the gene matches: 5. The germline gives CDR1 SGHTA, CDR2 FQGNSA. This CDR3 spans 15 amino acids. General observations from the study: HLA allele associations emerged for around 16,000 TCR beta sequences in a later analysis, at 0.05 false discovery rate. For TCR beta chains, V- and J-gene trimming was later linked to a missense DCLRE1C variant.

PCR was performed using 60 Vbeta and 13 Jbeta primers. The protocol was immunoSEQ multiplex PCR, while the TCRdb copy is restricted to in-frame clones and leaves out a portion. Of around 230,000 clones listed, about 85% are singletons. The J gene is TRBJ1-5, the V gene TRBV7-2; 7 positions agree with TRBD1. The source of this sequence is a girl aged 2-10 years in good health and CMV-seronegative. Sequencing was carried out using PBMCs. CDR3 residues: CASSLAGTANQPQHF. The CDR3 DNA reads as TGTGCCAGCAGCTTGGCCGGGACAGCCAATCAGCCCCAGCATTTT.